Sequencing of this T cell receptor (beta chain) was carried out in a study of shared T cell receptors in the human thymus. There are 15 residues in the CDR3. The V gene end was trimmed by 4 bases and the J gene end by 5 bases; junction bases not matched to a gene: 7. Germline loops: CDR1 LNHNV, CDR2 YYDKDF (reference sequence). Assay: immunoSEQ multiplex PCR; the TCRdb copy retains only in-frame clones and omits some. This table has hundreds of thousands of clones, about 84% appearing once. The data also belong to a second study, concerning human thymus T cells. That report adds: Corrective heart surgery yielded the resections from which the thymus tissue came. What related research reported was that thymic repertoires overlapped highly among unrelated individuals.

The receptor's source is a boy in the first two years of life with a congenital heart defect. The genes are TRBV15 and TRBJ2-5, with 10 positions matching TRBD1. The source material was thymocytes. The CDR3 reads CATSKDRGSGETQYF. As DNA, the CDR3 is TGTGCCACCAGCAAGGACAGGGGGTCAGGGGAGACCCAGTACTTC.